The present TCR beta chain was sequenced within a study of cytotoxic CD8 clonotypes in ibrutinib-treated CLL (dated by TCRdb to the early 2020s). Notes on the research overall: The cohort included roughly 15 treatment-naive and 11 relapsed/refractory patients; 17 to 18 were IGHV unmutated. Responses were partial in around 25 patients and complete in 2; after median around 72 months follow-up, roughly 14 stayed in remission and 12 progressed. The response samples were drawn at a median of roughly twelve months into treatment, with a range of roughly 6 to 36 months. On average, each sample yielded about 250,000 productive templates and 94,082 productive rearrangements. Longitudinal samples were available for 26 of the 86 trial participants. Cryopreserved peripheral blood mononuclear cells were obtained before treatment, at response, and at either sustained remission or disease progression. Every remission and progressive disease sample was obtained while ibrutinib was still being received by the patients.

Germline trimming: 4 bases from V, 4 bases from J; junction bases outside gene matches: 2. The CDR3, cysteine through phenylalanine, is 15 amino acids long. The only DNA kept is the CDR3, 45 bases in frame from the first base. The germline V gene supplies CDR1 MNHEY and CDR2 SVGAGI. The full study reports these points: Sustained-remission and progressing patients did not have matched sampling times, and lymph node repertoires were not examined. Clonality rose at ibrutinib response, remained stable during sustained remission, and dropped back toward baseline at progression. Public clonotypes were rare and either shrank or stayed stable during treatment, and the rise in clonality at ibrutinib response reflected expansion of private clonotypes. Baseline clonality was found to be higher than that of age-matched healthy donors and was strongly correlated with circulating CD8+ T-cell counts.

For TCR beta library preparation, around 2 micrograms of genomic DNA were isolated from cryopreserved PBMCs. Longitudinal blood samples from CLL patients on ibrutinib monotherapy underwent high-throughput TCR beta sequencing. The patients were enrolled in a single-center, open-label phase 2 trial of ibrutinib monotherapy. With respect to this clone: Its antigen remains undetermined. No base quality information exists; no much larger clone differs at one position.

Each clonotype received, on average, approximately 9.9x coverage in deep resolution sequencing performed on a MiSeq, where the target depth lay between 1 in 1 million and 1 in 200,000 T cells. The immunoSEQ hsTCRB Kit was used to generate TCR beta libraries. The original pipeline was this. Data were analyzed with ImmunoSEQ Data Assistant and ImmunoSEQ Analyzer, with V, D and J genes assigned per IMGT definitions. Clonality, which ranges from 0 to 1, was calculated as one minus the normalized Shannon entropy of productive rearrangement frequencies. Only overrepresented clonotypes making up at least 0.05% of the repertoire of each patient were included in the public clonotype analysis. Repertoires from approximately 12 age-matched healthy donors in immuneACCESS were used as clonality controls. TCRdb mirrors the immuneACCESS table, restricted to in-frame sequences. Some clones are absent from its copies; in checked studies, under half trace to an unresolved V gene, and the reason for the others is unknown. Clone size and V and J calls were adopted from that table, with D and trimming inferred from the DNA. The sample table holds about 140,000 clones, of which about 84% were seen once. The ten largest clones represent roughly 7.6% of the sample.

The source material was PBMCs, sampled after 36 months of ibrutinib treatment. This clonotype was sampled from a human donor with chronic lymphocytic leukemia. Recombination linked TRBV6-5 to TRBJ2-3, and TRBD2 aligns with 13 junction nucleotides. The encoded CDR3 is CASSWTSGSPDTQYF. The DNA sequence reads TGTGCCAGCAGTTGGACTAGCGGGAGCCCAGATACGCAGTATTTT.